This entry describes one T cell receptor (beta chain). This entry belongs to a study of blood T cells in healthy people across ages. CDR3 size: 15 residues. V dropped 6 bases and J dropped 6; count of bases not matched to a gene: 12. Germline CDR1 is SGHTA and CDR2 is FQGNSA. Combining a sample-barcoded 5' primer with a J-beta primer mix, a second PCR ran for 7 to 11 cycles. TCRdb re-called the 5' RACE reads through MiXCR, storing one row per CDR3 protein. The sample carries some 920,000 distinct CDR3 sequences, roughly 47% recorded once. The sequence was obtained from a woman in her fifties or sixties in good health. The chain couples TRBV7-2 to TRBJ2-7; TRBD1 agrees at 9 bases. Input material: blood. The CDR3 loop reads CASRPGAGTGSEQYF. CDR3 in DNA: TGTGCCAGCAGACCTGGGGCCGGGACAGGGAGCGAGCAGTACTTC.